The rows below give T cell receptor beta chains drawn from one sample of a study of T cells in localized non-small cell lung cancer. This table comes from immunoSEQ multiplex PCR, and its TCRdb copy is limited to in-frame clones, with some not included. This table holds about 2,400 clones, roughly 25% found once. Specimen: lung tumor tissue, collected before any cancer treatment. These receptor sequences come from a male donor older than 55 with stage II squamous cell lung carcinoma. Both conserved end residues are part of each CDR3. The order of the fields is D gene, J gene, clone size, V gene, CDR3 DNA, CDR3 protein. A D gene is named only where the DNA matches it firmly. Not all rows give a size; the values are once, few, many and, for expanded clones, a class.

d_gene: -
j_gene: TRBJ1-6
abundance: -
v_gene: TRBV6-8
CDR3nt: TGTGCCAGCGGGGGCAACGATAATTCACCCCTCCACTTT
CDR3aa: CASGGNDNSPLHF

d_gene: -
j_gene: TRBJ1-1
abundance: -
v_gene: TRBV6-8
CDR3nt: TGTGCCAGCAGTTACTCGCTGAGGGGTGTTGAAGCTTTCTTT
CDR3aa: CASSYSLRGVEAFF

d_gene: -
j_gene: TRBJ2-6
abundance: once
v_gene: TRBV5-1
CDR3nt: TGCGCCAGCAGCTTGGTGTCAGGCTCTGGGGCCAACGTCCTGACTTTC
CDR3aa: CASSLVSGSGANVLTF

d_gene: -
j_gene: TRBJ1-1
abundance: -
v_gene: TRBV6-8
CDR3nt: TGTGCCAGCAGCCTTAGGAGGGGAGGGAACACTGAAGCTTTCTTT
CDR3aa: CASSLRRGGNTEAFF

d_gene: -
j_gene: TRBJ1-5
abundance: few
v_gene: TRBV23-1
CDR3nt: TGCGCCAGCAGTCAATCGTCAGGGACGAGCAATCAGCCCCAGCATTTT
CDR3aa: CASSQSSGTSNQPQHF

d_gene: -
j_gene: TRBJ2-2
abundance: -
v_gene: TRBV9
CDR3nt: TGTGCCAGCAGGACAGCCCCGAACACCGGGGAGCTGTTTTTT
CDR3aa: CASRTAPNTGELFF

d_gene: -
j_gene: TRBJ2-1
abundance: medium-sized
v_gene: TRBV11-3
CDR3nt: TGTGCCAGCAGTCAGGGGGGGCGCTCCTACAATGAGCAGTTCTTC
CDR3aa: CASSQGGRSYNEQFF

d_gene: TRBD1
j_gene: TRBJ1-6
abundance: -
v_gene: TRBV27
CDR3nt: TGTGCCAGCAGTTCCCTAACAGGGGGTGATTCACCCCTCCACTTT
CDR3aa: CASSSLTGGDSPLHF

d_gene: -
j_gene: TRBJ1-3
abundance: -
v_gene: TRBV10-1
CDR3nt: TGCGCCAGCAGTGGGCGGGGTAGTCCGCTGGAAAACACCATATATTTT
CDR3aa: CASSGRGSPLENTIYF

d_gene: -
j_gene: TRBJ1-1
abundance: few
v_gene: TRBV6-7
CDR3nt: TGTGCCAGCAGGATAGGCACTGAAGCTTTCTTT
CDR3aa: CASRIGTEAFF

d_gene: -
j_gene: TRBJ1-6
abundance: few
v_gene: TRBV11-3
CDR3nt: TGTGCCAGCAGCTTAGAGATGACAGGAGCTTCACCCCTCCACTTT
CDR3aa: CASSLEMTGASPLHF

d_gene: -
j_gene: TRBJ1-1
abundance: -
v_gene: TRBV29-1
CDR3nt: TGCAGCGTTGAGGACAATATGAGTGAAGCTTTCTTT
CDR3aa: CSVEDNMSEAFF

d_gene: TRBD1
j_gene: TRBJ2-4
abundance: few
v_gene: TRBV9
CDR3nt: TGTGCTACAGGGGAGTTAAGAGAAAACATTCAGTACTTC
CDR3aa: CATGELRENIQYF

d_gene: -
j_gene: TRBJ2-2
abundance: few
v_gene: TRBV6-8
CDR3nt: TGTGCCAGCAGTCGGGCAGCGAACACCGGGGAGCTGTTTTTT
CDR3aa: CASSRAANTGELFF

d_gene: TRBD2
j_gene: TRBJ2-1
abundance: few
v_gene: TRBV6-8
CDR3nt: TGTGCCAGCAGTTCCGGACTAGAAGCGGTTAATGAGCAGTTCTTC
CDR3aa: CASSSGLEAVNEQFF

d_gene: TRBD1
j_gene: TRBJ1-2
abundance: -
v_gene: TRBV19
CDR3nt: TGTGCCAGTAGTATTACTACCGACAGGGGGCTAAGGAATGGCTACACCTTC
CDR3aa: CASSITTDRGLRNGYTF

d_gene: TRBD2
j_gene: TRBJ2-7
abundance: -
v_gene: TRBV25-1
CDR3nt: TGTGCCAGCAGTAGGGGCGGACTAGCGGGGTACGAGCAGTACTTC
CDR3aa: CASSRGGLAGYEQYF

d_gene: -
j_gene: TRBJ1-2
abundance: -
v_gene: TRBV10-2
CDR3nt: TGCGCCAGCAGAGCCTCTTATGTGGATGGCTACACCTTC
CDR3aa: CASRASYVDGYTF

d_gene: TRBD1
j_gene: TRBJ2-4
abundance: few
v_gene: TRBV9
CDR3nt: TGTGCCAGCAGTGAACAGGGGATTGTTCAGTACTTC
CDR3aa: CASSEQGIVQYF

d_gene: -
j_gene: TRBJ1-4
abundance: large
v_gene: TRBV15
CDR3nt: TGTGCCACCAGCAGGGGGGGACCGACGGCTACTAATGAAAAACTGTTTTTT
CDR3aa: CATSRGGPTATNEKLFF

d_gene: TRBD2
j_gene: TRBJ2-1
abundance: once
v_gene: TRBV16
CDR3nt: TGTGCCAGCAGCCAAGACCCGGGACTAGCGGTGTTATACAATGAGCAGTTCTTC
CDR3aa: CASSQDPGLAVLYNEQFF

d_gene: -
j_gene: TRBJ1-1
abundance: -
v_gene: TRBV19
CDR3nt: TGTGCCAGTATGGCCCTAGCCGAAGGCAGAGAAGCTTTCTTT
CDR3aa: CASMALAEGREAFF

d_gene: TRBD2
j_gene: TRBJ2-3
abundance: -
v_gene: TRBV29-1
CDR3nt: TGCAGCGTTGGGATTCAGCGGGGCGTTAATACGCAGTATTTT
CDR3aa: CSVGIQRGVNTQYF

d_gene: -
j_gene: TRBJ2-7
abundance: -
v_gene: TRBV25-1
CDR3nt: TGTGCCAGCAGTCCGAAGGACACCACTCTACACGAGCAGTACTTC
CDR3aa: CASSPKDTTLHEQYF

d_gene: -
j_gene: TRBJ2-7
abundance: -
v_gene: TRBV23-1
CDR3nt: TGCGCCAGCAGCCAAGTGGAGGGAATCTACTACGAGCAGTACTTC
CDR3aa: CASSQVEGIYYEQYF

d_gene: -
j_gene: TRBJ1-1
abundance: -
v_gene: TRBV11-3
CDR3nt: TGTGCCAGCAGCACTCCGGGGGCTGGATTGTCCACTGAAGCTTTCTTT
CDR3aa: CASSTPGAGLSTEAFF

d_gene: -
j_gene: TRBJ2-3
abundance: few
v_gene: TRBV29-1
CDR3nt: TGCAGCGGTACGAGTAGAGGAGATACGCAGTATTTT
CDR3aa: CSGTSRGDTQYF

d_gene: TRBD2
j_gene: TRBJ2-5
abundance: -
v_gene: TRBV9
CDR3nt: TGTGCCAGCAGCGATGGGACTAGCGGGGGGGCCTCAGAGACCCAGTACTTC
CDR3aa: CASSDGTSGGASETQYF

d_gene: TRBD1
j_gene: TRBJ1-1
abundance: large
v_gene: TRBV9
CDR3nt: TGTGCCAGCAGCGTAGCACATACAGGGGGGATTGCTGAAGCTTTCTTT
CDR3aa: CASSVAHTGGIAEAFF

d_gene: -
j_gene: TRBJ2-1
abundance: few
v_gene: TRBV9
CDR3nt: TGTGCCAGCAGAGACACCGGGACGGTGCAGTTCTTC
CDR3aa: CASRDTGTVQFF

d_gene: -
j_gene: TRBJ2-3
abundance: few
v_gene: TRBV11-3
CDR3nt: TGTGCCAGCAGCTTAGGAGGGGTCTGGACCACAGATACGCAGTATTTT
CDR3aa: CASSLGGVWTTDTQYF

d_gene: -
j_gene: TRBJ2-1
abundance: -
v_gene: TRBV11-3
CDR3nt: TGTGCCAGCATCCCCCGGGACCCCCGAGACAATGAGCAGTTCTTC
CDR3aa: CASIPRDPRDNEQFF